The 6 T cell receptor beta chains listed next were all sequenced from one sample in a study of T-cell memory formation after mild COVID-19. TCRdb re-derived calls from the 5' RACE reads in MiXCR, one entry per CDR3 protein. The profile shows 85,000 to 130,000 distinct CDR3 sequences, 9.5% to 15% of them singletons. The sequencing sample was made of PBMCs or a T cell subset sorted from them (not recorded which). These receptors were taken from an adult woman who had mild COVID-19 (a few samples of this study predate the infection). Cell type and time point are not known.

This clonotype was seen at least ten times. The genes are TRBV5-6 and TRBJ1-1; D might be TRBD1 (5 bases). Germline V lookup: CDR1 SGHDT, CDR2 YYEEEE. The CDR3 is 14 residues long. Trimming removed 4 bases at V and 0 bases at J, with 10 bases between. The CDR3 here is CASSLTDLNTEAFF. Written as DNA, the CDR3 is TGTGCCAGCAGCCTGACAGACCTGAACACTGAAGCTTTCTTT.

The sample holds a few counts of this clonotype. This sequence joins TRBV27 and TRBJ2-1, with 8 bases fitting TRBD1. Looked up from germline, CDR1 is MNHEY and CDR2 is SMNVEV (reference sequence). V shed 6 bases, J shed 7 bases, and the junction held 14 bases outside the gene matches. This CDR3 has 16 residues. CDR3 amino acids: CASSRPDRVFLNEQFF. The CDR3 region has the DNA TGTGCCAGCAGCCGCCCGGACAGGGTTTTCCTTAATGAGCAGTTCTTC.

This clonotype was seen a handful of times. The V call is TRBV4-1, the J call TRBJ2-6, with D unclear. Trimming pared 2 bases from V and 1 base from J, leaving 3 bases between. The germline CDR1 and CDR2 sequences are MGHRA and YSYEKL. This CDR3 comprises 14 residues. The CDR3 is CASSQWSGANVLTF. CDR3 DNA sequence: TGCGCCAGCAGCCAATGGTCTGGGGCCAACGTCCTGACTTTC.

This clonotype appeared a few times. This rearrangement joins TRBV20-1 to TRBJ2-1, with D perhaps TRBD2 (7 bases). The germline gives CDR1 DFQATT, CDR2 SNEGSKA (reference sequence). V was cut by 2 bases and J by 2 bases, with 16 bases left in between. This CDR3 has 16 amino acids. This CDR3 reads CSARSQGLAAYNEQFF. CDR3 DNA: TGCAGTGCTAGATCCCAGGGGCTAGCGGCCTACAATGAGCAGTTCTTC.

The J gene is TRBJ2-7, the V gene TRBV19, with 7 positions matching TRBD2. V shed 8 bases and J 1 base; nucleotides not matched to a gene: 5. CDR1 is LNHDA, CDR2 SQIVND, per germline (reference sequence). The CDR3 totals 13 residues. CDR3 in DNA: TGTGCCAGTGGACTAGACGGGTCCTACGAGCAGTACTTC. Amino acid sequence: CASGLDGSYEQYF.

This sequence joins TRBV15 and TRBJ2-5; 11 bases are a match to TRBD1. The J segment lost 4 bases and the V segment lost 7 bases, leaving 8 bases of the junction unmatched. Germline V gene lookup returns CDR1 LNHNV and CDR2 YYDKDF (reference sequence). The CDR3 runs 15 residues. CDR3 residues: CATIYGTGGRETQYF. The CDR3 nucleotides are TGTGCCACCATCTATGGGACAGGGGGTCGAGAGACCCAGTACTTC.